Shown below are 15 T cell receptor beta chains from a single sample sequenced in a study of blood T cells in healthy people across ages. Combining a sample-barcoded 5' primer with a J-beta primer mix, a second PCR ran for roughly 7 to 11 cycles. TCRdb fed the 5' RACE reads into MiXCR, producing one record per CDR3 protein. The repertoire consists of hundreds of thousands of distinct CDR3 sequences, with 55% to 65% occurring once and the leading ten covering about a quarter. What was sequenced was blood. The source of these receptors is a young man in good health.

The CDR3 coding sequence is TGCAGCGTTGAACGTTTCAGGGGGCATGGGAACACTGAAGCTTTCTTT. Translated: CSVERFRGHGNTEAFF. V is TRBV29-1 and J is TRBJ1-1; 8 nucleotides align to TRBD1. Germline values: CDR1 SQVTM, CDR2 ANQGSEA. CDR3 size: 16 residues. After removal of 2 bases from V and 1 base from J, the junction contained 9 bases not matched to a gene.

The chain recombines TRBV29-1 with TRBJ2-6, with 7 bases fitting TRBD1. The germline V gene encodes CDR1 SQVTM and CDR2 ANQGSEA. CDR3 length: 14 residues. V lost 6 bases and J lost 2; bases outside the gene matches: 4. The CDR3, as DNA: TGCAGCGTAGACAGGGCGACTGGGGCCAACGTCCTGACTTTC. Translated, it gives CSVDRATGANVLTF.

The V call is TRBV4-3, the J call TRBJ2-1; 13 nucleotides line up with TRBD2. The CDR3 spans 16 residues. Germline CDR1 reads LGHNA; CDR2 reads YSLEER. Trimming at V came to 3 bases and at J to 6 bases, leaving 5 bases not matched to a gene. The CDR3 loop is CASSQPGLAGINEQFF. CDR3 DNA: TGCGCCAGCAGCCAGCCGGGACTAGCGGGGATCAATGAGCAGTTCTTC.

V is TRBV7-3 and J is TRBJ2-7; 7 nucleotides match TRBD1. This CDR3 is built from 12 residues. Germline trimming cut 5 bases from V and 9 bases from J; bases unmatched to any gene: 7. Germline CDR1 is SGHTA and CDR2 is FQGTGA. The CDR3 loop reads CASSGDSLRQYF. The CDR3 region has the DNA TGTGCCAGCAGCGGGGACAGTCTACGGCAGTACTTC.

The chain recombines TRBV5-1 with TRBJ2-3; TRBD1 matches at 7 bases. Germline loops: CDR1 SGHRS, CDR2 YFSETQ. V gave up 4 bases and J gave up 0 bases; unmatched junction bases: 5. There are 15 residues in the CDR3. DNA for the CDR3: TGCGCCAGCAGCGTGGGACAGTTTAGCACAGATACGCAGTATTTT. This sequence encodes CASSVGQFSTDTQYF.

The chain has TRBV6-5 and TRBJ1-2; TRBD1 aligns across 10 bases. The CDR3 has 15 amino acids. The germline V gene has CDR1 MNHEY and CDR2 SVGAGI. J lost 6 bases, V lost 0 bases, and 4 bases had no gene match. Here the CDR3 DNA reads TGTGCCAGCAGTTACTCCCTGACAGGGGGCGATGGCTACACCTTC. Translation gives CASSYSLTGGDGYTF.

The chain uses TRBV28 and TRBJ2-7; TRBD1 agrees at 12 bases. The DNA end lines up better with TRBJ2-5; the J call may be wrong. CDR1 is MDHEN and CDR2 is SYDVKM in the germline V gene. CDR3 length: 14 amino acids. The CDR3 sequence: CASSHGTGGWTQYF. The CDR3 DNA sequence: TGTGCCAGCAGTCACGGGACAGGGGGCTGGACCCAGTACTTC.

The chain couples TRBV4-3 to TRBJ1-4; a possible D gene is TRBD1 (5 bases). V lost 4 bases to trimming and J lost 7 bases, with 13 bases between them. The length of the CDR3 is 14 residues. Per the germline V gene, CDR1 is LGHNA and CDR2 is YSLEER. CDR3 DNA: TGCGCCAGCAGCCCCGGGACTTCGGGTGAAAAACTGTTTTTT. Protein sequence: CASSPGTSGEKLFF.

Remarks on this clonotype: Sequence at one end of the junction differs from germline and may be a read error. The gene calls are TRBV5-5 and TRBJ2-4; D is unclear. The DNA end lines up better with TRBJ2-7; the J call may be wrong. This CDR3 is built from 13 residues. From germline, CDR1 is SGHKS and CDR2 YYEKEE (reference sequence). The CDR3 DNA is TGTGTCAGCAGCACCCCGGACGGTTACGAGCAGTACTTC. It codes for CVSSTPDGYEQYF.

CDR3 nucleotide sequence: TGTGCCAGCAGCAAAGAAGGTGGGGAAGAGCAGTACTTC. It codes for CASSKEGGEEQYF. The V call is TRBV21-1, the J call TRBJ2-7. TRBV21-1 is classified as a pseudogene. The length of the CDR3 is 13 residues.

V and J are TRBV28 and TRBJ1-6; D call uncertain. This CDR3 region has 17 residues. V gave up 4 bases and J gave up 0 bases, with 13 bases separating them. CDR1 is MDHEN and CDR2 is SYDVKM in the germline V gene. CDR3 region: CASSSNTRSSYNSPLHF. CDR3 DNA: TGTGCCAGCAGTTCCAATACAAGAAGCTCCTATAATTCACCCCTCCACTTT. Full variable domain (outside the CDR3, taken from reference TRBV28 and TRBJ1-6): DVKVTQSSRYLVKRTGEKVFLECVQDMDHENMFWYRQDPGLGLRLIYFSYDVKMKEKGDIPEGYSVSREKKERFSLILESASTNQTSMYLCASSSNTRSSYNSPLHFGNGTRLTVT.

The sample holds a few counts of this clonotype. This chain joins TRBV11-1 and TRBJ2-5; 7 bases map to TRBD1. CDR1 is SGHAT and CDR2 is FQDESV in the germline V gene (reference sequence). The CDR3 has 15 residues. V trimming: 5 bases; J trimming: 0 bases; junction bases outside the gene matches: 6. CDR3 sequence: CASSPDRRYQETQYF. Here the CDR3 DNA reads TGTGCCAGCAGCCCGGACAGGAGGTACCAAGAGACCCAGTACTTC.

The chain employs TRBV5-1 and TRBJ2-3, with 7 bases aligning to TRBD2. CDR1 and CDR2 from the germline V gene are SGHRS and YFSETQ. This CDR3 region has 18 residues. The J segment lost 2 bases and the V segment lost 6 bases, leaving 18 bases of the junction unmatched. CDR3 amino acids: CASNGAGGGLYNTDTQYF. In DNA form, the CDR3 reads TGCGCCAGCAACGGGGCCGGCGGGGGACTGTACAACACAGATACGCAGTATTTT.

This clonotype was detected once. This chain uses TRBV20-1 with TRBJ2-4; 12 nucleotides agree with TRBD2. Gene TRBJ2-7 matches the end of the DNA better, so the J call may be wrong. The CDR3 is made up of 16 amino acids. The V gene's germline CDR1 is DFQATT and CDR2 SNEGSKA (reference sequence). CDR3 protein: CSALTSGGPNSYEQYF. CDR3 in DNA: TGCAGTGCTCTGACTAGCGGGGGCCCGAATTCCTACGAGCAGTACTTC.

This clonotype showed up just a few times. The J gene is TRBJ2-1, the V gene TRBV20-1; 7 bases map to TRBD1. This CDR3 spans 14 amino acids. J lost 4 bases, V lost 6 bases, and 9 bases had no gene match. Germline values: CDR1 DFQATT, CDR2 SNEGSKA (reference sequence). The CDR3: CSATPGQFYNEQFF. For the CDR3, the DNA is TGCAGTGCAACCCCGGGACAGTTTTACAATGAGCAGTTCTTC.